This TCR beta chain was found in a study of CD8+ T cells in alopecia areata. Study-wide findings and caveats: Normal scalp had lower clonality than lesional scalp, with alopecia totalis/universalis lesions showing this most strongly.

In regard to this clone: As yet, its antigen is unknown.

The CDR3 is 14 residues long. Germline loops: CDR1 MDHEN, CDR2 SYDVKM. V was pared by 8 bases and J by 13 bases, with 21 bases between. In each case, RNA was isolated and then reverse transcribed into cDNA as the sequencing template. Only in-frame clones appear in the TCRdb table, and some are missing; sequencing was by immunoSEQ multiplex PCR. The table has under 35,000 clones, around 80% seen once. Sequenced input: NKG2D-low CD8+ T cells sorted from blood. The V and J genes are TRBV28 and TRBJ1-6, with D unresolved. This receptor was identified in a human donor with alopecia areata. The chain's CDR3 is CASAILVSSSPLHF. The DNA for the CDR3 is TGTGCCAGCGCCATACTCGTCTCAAGCTCCCCCCTCCACTTT.